Listed below are T cell receptor beta chains from one sample, sequenced in a study of Graves' ophthalmopathy and Graves' hyperthyroidism. TCRdb re-analysed the multiplex PCR reads in MiXCR, keeping a single row per CDR3 protein. The sample contains some 1.1 million distinct CDR3 sequences, approximately 35% of which appear only once. Sequenced input: peripheral blood or thyroid tissue (not recorded which). The receptors derive from an adult man with Graves' hyperthyroidism. The CDR3 runs from the conserved cysteine through the conserved F or W. The order of the fields is V gene, J gene, CDR3 protein.

TRBV29-1,TRBJ2-7,CSVRDSRYEQYF
TRBV10-3,TRBJ1-1,CASRRDGSMNTEAFF
TRBV5-1,TRBJ2-2,CASTQTEGYNTGELFF
TRBV20-1,TRBJ1-2,CSCGGGHNYGYTF
TRBV9,TRBJ1-5,CASRDASGNQPQHF
TRBV11-2,TRBJ1-4,CASSLLRGDEKLFF
TRBV29-1,TRBJ2-6,CSAAGRSSGANVLTF
TRBV12-3/TRBV12-4,TRBJ2-7,CASSRGGNSYEQYF
TRBV7-2,TRBJ2-7,CASSTRGASYEQYF
TRBV4-3,TRBJ1-2,CASSPGTLIEGYTF
TRBV14,TRBJ1-1,CASSQVWTGEVGEAFF
TRBV11-2,TRBJ2-5,CASSLAYSDRETQYF
TRBV20-1,TRBJ2-7,CSARGPGITYEQYF
TRBV28,TRBJ1-1,CASRKGAGNTEAFF
TRBV11-3,TRBJ2-2,CASSGTHSGELFF
TRBV11-2,TRBJ1-3,CASSQRQGNTIYF
TRBV6-5,TRBJ1-1,CASSYTGTEYTEAFF
TRBV2,TRBJ1-2,CASRGTGSDYGYTF
TRBV29-1,TRBJ1-2,CSAGPRGRDYGYTF
TRBV2,TRBJ2-7,CASLPGQAPHEQYF
TRBV7-2,TRBJ2-5,CASSLSREAQYF
TRBV29-1,TRBJ1-1,CSVASRGAGGTEAFF
TRBV7-8,TRBJ1-1,CASSQPGTMNTEAFF
TRBV29-1,TRBJ2-7,CSVEDPLSYEQYF
TRBV7-2,TRBJ2-3,CASSLRQGADTQYF
TRBV7-2,TRBJ1-6,CASSLAVGVLGSPLHF
TRBV6-6,TRBJ2-5,CASSHTGGETQYF
TRBV10-3,TRBJ1-5,CAISLDSNQPQHF
TRBV20-1,TRBJ1-5,CSASWGTVQHF
TRBV2,TRBJ2-7,CASLETGIGEQYF
TRBV7-9,TRBJ1-1,CASSLGPGFEAFF
TRBV7-9,TRBJ1-1,CASSLGGRVTEAFF
TRBV19,TRBJ2-2,CASSIGANTGELFF
TRBV4-3,TRBJ1-2,CASSQETGTDTNYGYTF
TRBV29-1,TRBJ1-4,CSAPVGGLNEKLFF
TRBV12-3/TRBV12-4,TRBJ1-5,CASSLWTDSNQPQHF
TRBV7-9,TRBJ2-2,CASSATTSRGTGELFF
TRBV10-3,TRBJ2-7,CAATAWDIYEQYF
TRBV30,TRBJ1-3,CAYGSSGNTIYF
TRBV5-6,TRBJ1-2,CASSPNEGQGWPYGYTF
TRBV6-5,TRBJ2-2,CASSYQGELFF
TRBV3-1,TRBJ1-6,CASSPVGTGGDSSPLHF
TRBV10-3,TRBJ2-7,CAISETTGGFGEQYF
TRBV6-1,TRBJ1-4,CASSDRSEKLFF
TRBV7-9,TRBJ1-5,CASSSRTGNRGFGQPQHF
TRBV6-6,TRBJ1-2,CASSRDGHTF
TRBV10-3,TRBJ2-5,CAIGPGETQYF
TRBV11-2,TRBJ2-5,CASKVGRRIIETQYF
TRBV20-1,TRBJ2-2,CSARNRQGANTGELFF
TRBV12-3/TRBV12-4,TRBJ2-7,CASGAGVYEQYF
TRBV20-1,TRBJ1-6,CSASVGTGGSPLHF
TRBV7-2,TRBJ2-7,CASSLGRGGEQYF
TRBV7-9,TRBJ2-5,CASSQNRGVLETQYF